This T cell receptor beta chain was sequenced in a study of T cells in tumors after PD-1 blockade. About the research overall: Patients received pembrolizumab 200 mg every 3 weeks or cemiplimab 350 mg every 2 weeks. Points from the study as a whole: Expanded exhausted CD8+ clones after therapy were mostly novel clonotypes.

Produced via immunoSEQ multiplex PCR; TCRdb's table is partial and in-frame only. This table has some 9,300 clones, over 50% appearing once. In regard to this clone: As yet, its antigen is unknown.

Germline CDR1 SGHDN, CDR2 FVKESK. Between the trimmed V and J ends, which lost 7 bases and 0 bases, there was a span of 9 bases. The CDR3 has 13 residues. The material was tumor tissue, obtained after anti-PD-1 treatment. The receptor's source is a human donor with basal cell carcinoma. This rearrangement joins TRBV14 to TRBJ2-5; no reliable D call. The CDR3 DNA reads as TGTGCCAGCACACTCTGGTACCAAGAGACCCAGTACTTC. It codes for CASTLWYQETQYF. The full variable domain, with the rest looked up from reference TRBV14 and TRBJ2-5, is EAGVTQFPSHSVIEKGQTVTLRCDPISGHDNLYWYRRVMGKEIKFLLHFVKESKQDESGMPNNRFLAERTGGTYSTLKVQPAELEDSGVYFCASTLWYQETQYFGPGTRLLVL.